This entry lists 2 T cell receptor beta chains sequenced from one sample in a study of shared clonotypes between healthy human individuals. Clones were sequenced by immunoSEQ multiplex PCR, and TCRdb holds only the in-frame ones, with some missing. The sample contains 600,000 to 750,000 clones, less than 95% of which appear only once. What was sequenced was memory CD8+ T cells from PBMCs. Subset of the sample: CD45RO+ cells pooled with CCR7-negative TemRA cells. The source is a man between 18 and 35 years old in good health. Some clones in this sample may be carry-over from other donors' samples.

This chain connects TRBV7-9 to TRBJ1-3; TRBD1 is a possible D gene (6 bases). Trimming stripped 2 bases from V and 0 bases from J, with 8 bases between. The CDR3 extends over 15 amino acids. The germline CDR1 and CDR2 sequences are SEHNR and FQNEAQ (reference sequence). In DNA, the CDR3 is TGTGCCAGCAGCTTATCAGGGGACTCTGGAAACACCATATATTTT. It translates to CASSLSGDSGNTIYF. The complete variable domain, with remaining parts taken from reference TRBV7-9 and TRBJ1-3, reads DTGVSQNPRHKITKRGQNVTFRCDPISEHNRLYWYRQTLGQGPEFLTYFQNEAQLEKSRLLSDRFSAERPKGSFSTLEIQRTEQGDSAMYLCASSLSGDSGNTIYFGEGSWLTVV.

This sequence joins TRBV27 and TRBJ2-7; 7 nucleotides agree with TRBD2. Per germline, CDR1 MNHEY and CDR2 SMNVEV (reference sequence). After removal of 5 bases from V and 4 bases from J, the junction contained 11 bases not matched to a gene. The CDR3 spans 15 residues. CDR3 sequence (DNA): TGTGCCAGCAGTAACTATGGGACTACCCTTTACGAGCAGTACTTC. Its protein is CASSNYGTTLYEQYF.